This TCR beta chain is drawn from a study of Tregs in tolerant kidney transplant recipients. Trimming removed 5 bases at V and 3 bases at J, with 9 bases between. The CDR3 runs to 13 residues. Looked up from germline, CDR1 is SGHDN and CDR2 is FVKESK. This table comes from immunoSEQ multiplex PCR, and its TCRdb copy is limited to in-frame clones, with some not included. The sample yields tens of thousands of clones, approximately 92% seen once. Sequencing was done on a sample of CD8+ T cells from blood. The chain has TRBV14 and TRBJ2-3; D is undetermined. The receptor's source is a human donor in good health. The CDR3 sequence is CASSSHMTDTQYF. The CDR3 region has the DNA TGTGCCAGCAGCTCCCACATGACAGATACGCAGTATTTT.